This T cell receptor (beta chain) appears in the sequencing data of a study of T-cell memory formation after mild COVID-19. MiXCR, applied by TCRdb to the 5' RACE reads, yields one record per CDR3 protein. The table includes tens of thousands of distinct CDR3 sequences, 6% to 7% detected once. This clonotype came up a few times. Looked up from germline, CDR1 is MNHNS and CDR2 is SASEGT. Trimming removed 0 bases from V and 0 bases from J; junction bases left unmatched: 7. The CDR3 is made up of 19 amino acids. The chain employs TRBV6-1 and TRBJ2-3, with 12 nucleotides matching TRBD2. What was sequenced was PBMCs or a T cell subset sorted from them (not recorded which). This TCR came from an adult who had mild COVID-19 (a few samples of this study predate the infection). Cell type and time point are not known. The CDR3 spells CASSEAGGLAGYSTDTQYF. The CDR3 DNA follows: TGTGCCAGCAGTGAAGCGGGAGGACTAGCGGGATATAGCACAGATACGCAGTATTTT.